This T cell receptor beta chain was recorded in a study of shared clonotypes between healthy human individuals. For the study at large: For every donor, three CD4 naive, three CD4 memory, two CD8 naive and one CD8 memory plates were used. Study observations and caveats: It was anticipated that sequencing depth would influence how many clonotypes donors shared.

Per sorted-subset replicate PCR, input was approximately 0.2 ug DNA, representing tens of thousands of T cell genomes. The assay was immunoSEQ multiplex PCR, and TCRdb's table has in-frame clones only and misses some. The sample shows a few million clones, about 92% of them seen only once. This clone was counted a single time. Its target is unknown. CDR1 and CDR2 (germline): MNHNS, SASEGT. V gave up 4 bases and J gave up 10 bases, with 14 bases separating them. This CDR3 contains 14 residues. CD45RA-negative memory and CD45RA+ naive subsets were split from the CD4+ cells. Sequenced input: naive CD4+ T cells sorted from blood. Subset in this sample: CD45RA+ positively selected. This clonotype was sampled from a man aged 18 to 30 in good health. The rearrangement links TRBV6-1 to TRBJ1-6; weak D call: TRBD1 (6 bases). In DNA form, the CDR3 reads TGTGCCAGCAGTGCTACAGGGCAGGACTCACCCCTCCACTTT. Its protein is CASSATGQDSPLHF.